This entry concerns a single T cell receptor (beta chain). The table came from immunoSEQ multiplex PCR; TCRdb's copy has only in-frame clones and leaves some out. The sample lists under 500,000 clones; 70% to 90% were seen once. V dropped 3 bases and J dropped 0; count of bases not matched to a gene: 14. Per the germline V gene, CDR1 is MNHNS and CDR2 is SASEGT. CDR3 length equals 18 residues. This entry is derived from a study of blood T cell repertoires in COVID-19. Sequenced material: PBMCs or T cells enriched from blood (not recorded which). The source is a woman aged 18-35 years with acute COVID-19. The chain links TRBV6-1 to TRBJ2-7, with TRBD2 matching over 7 bases. The CDR3 region is CASSESFRGSGYSYEQYF. The CDR3 coding sequence is TGTGCCAGCAGTGAGTCTTTTCGGGGTAGCGGGTACTCCTACGAGCAGTACTTC.